The clone carrying this TCR beta chain was observed a handful of times. The antigen is not known. This sample was taken from a study of post-analysis software for immune sequencing data. Overall study: Recorded disease courses covered relapsing-remitting, secondary progressive and progressive-relapsing multiple sclerosis. Some patients had no subtype annotation.

CDR1 is DFQATT and CDR2 is SNEGSKA in the germline V gene (reference sequence). The V end lost 6 bases, the J end lost 2 bases, and 9 bases lay between the germline ends. CDR3 length: 12 residues. General study points: Samples from one preparation batch, clustered by F measure, grouped strongly together. Patients carried several TRBV segments more frequently than controls did, and TRBV5-6, TRBV5-1 and TRBV20-1 were among them. The study found significantly lower normalized Chao1 diversity in multiple sclerosis patients than in controls.

Unique molecular identifiers were built into the TCR beta cDNA libraries. When roughly 0.85 to 11 million T cells were used, they gave 500,000 or so cDNA molecules. TCRdb reprocessed the PCR reads via MiXCR and lists one record per CDR3 protein. Here the sample spans roughly 540,000 distinct CDR3 sequences, 30% to 40% being singletons. The receptor comes from a girl aged 2-17 years with multiple sclerosis. The material sequenced was blood. The rearrangement joins TRBV20-1 to TRBJ2-3; no reliable D call. The CDR3 DNA reads as TGCAGTGCCCGCTTCAACACAGATACGCAGTATTTT. Translating it yields CSARFNTDTQYF.